A selection of T cell receptor beta chains follows, all from one sample in a study of blood T cells in healthy people across ages. A single record per CDR3 protein comes from TCRdb applying MiXCR to the 5' RACE reads. Here the sample spans about 1.8 million distinct CDR3 sequences, roughly 52% being singletons. The sequenced material came from blood. The receptors were gathered from a woman in her forties in good health. CDR3s include the opening cysteine and the closing phenylalanine or tryptophan. Fields, in order: J gene, D gene, V gene, clone size, CDR3 protein, CDR3 DNA. D genes are given only for firm matches. Size is omitted from some rows. Given values are once, few, many or a class for expanded clones.

>TRBJ1-5|TRBD1|TRBV27|NA
CASSGDRGFGNQPQHF
TGTGCCAGCAGTGGGGACAGGGGTTTCGGCAATCAGCCCCAGCATTTT
>TRBJ1-1|TRBD1|TRBV29-1|NA
CSVGPGQGANTEAFF
TGCAGCGTTGGTCCGGGACAGGGGGCGAATACTGAAGCTTTCTTT
>TRBJ2-1|NA|TRBV5-1|NA
CAGSLEGGEWNEQFF
TGCGCCGGCAGCTTGGAGGGGGGAGAGTGGAATGAGCAGTTCTTC
>TRBJ2-7|NA|TRBV6-5|NA
CAGSYYSAYEQYF
TGTGCCGGCAGTTACTATTCGGCCTACGAGCAGTACTTC
>TRBJ2-3|TRBD1|TRBV7-2|NA
CASSLYATGGDTQYF
TGTGCCAGCAGCTTATACGCAACAGGGGGCGATACGCAGTATTTT
>TRBJ2-5|TRBD2|TRBV27|NA
CASGTSGGVRYF
TGTGCCAGCGGGACTAGCGGGGGAGTCCGGTACTTC
>TRBJ2-1|TRBD2|TRBV6-2/TRBV6-3|few
CASSSRAGLAGRNNEQFF
TGTGCCAGCAGTTCTCGGGCAGGACTAGCGGGGCGGAACAATGAGCAGTTCTTC
>TRBJ2-3|NA|TRBV6-2/TRBV6-3|NA
CASSLIPDYRNYRTQYF
TGTGCCAGCAGTCTTATCCCGGACTACCGGAACTACCGCACGCAGTATTTT
>TRBJ1-2|NA|TRBV4-1|once
CASSQDAEGYTF
TGCGCCAGCAGCCAAGATGCGGAGGGCTACACCTTC
>TRBJ2-7|TRBD2|TRBV20-1|NA
CSARPQGGGRSYEQYF
TGCAGTGCTAGACCCCAGGGCGGGGGGCGGTCGTACGAGCAGTACTTC
>TRBJ2-7|TRBD2|TRBV7-9|NA
CASSQLADSSYEQYF
TGTGCCAGCAGCCAACTAGCGGACAGCTCCTACGAGCAGTACTTC
>TRBJ2-5|TRBD2|TRBV20-1|once
CSESSGGETQYF
TGCAGTGAATCTAGCGGGGGTGAGACCCAGTACTTC
>TRBJ2-3|TRBD2|TRBV20-1|NA
CSASTSRAQYF
TGCAGTGCTTCGACTAGCCGGGCGCAGTATTTT
>TRBJ2-3|NA|TRBV12-3/TRBV12-4|NA
CASSWRGATDTQYF
TGTGCCAGCAGTTGGAGAGGGGCCACAGATACGCAGTATTTT
>TRBJ2-6|NA|TRBV20-1|NA
CSARIQADPGANVLTF
TGCAGTGCTAGAATCCAGGCGGACCCCGGGGCCAACGTCCTGACTTTC
>TRBJ2-5|TRBD1|TRBV29-1|few
CSFRQGSLETQYF
TGCAGCTTCCGACAGGGTAGCTTAGAGACCCAGTACTTC
>TRBJ2-5|NA|TRBV20-1|few
CSSRGQGTGETQYF
TGCAGTTCCCGGGGGCAGGGTACTGGAGAGACCCAGTACTTC